One and the same sample provided the 32 T cell receptor beta chains below, sequenced in a study of cytomegalovirus exposure and HLA in healthy donors. Primers: 60 Vbeta forward and 13 Jbeta reverse. Measured with immunoSEQ multiplex PCR; TCRdb has only the in-frame clones, and not every one. The sample holds tens of thousands of clones, 73% seen once. The sample consisted of PBMCs. These TCRs come from a man aged 45-65 years in good health and CMV-seronegative.

This clone occurred a few times. The V gene is TRBV2, the J gene TRBJ1-1, with TRBD1 matching 8 bases. Germline V gene lookup returns CDR1 SNHLY and CDR2 FYNNEI. The CDR3 consists of 16 residues. Losses at the gene ends were 5 bases for V and 1 base for J; bases not matched to a gene: 9. CDR3 DNA sequence: TGTGCCAGCAGTAAATACGGACAGGGAGGGAACACTGAAGCTTTCTTT. Translated, it gives CASSKYGQGGNTEAFF.

This chain links TRBV15 with TRBJ2-1; D perhaps matches TRBD2 (5 bases). CDR1 LNHNV and CDR2 YYDKDF come from the germline V gene (reference sequence). Trimming took off 6 bases at V and 8 bases at J, with 8 bases between the two ends. This CDR3 comprises 11 residues. The CDR3 nucleotides read TGTGCCACCAGTTCTAGCCATGAGCAGTTCTTC. Amino acid sequence: CATSSSHEQFF. Complete variable domain (other parts from reference TRBV15 and TRBJ2-1): DAMVIQNPRYQVTQFGKPVTLSCSQTLNHNVMYWYQQKSSQAPKLLFHYYDKDFNNEADTPDNFQSRRPNTSFCFLDIRSPGLGDTAMYLCATSSSHEQFFGPGTRLTVL.

The genes are TRBV9 and TRBJ1-6; the D gene is possibly TRBD1 (5 bases). This CDR3 has 16 amino acids. Trimming cost V 0 bases and J 5 bases, with 12 bases left between them. The V gene's germline CDR1 is SGDLS and CDR2 YYNGEE. The CDR3 spells CASSVGPAGNNSPLHF. CDR3 DNA sequence: TGTGCCAGCAGCGTAGGCCCCGCAGGGAATAATTCACCCCTCCACTTT.

The rearrangement joins TRBV30 to TRBJ1-3, with D possibly matching TRBD1 (5 bases). Trimming shortened V by 4 bases and J by 0 bases, and 16 bases separated the two germline ends. Germline CDR1 GTSNPN, CDR2 SVGIG (reference sequence). The CDR3 totals 16 residues. CDR3 in DNA: TGTGCCTGGAACCCCAGCAGGGAACCCTCTGGAAACACCATATATTTT. Encoded protein: CAWNPSREPSGNTIYF.

A few counts support this clone. The chain recombines TRBV9 with TRBJ2-3; 8 bases match TRBD1. CDR1 SGDLS and CDR2 YYNGEE come from the germline V gene. V lost 3 bases, J lost 5 bases, and 8 bases stayed unmatched. There are 15 residues in the CDR3. The CDR3 is CASSARTGRGDTQYF. In DNA form, the CDR3 reads TGTGCCAGCAGCGCTCGGACAGGGCGGGGAGATACGCAGTATTTT.

This clone is deemed medium-sized (0.01 to 0.1%). The chain carries TRBV5-4 and TRBJ1-3; D is unresolved. Germline V lookup: CDR1 SGHNT, CDR2 YYREEE (reference sequence). The CDR3 loop spans 14 amino acids. Trimming left V 4 bases short and J 0 bases short, with 8 bases between. The CDR3 region is CASSLSFSGNTIYF. CDR3 DNA: TGTGCCAGCAGCCTCAGTTTCTCTGGAAACACCATATATTTT.

CDR3 amino acids: CASSLAVQSQETQYF. The CDR3 DNA reads as TGTGCCAGCAGCTTGGCCGTACAGAGCCAAGAGACCCAGTACTTC. The gene calls are TRBV5-8 and TRBJ2-5, with D hard to call. Between the trimmed V and J ends, which lost 0 bases and 1 base, there was a span of 10 bases. The CDR3 is 15 amino acids. CDR1 SGHTS and CDR2 YDEGEE come from the germline V gene.

This clone was counted a few times. The rearrangement links TRBV5-1 to TRBJ2-6; D uncertain. The CDR3 loop spans 15 amino acids. Germline assignment: CDR1 SGHRS and CDR2 YFSETQ. V was trimmed by 5 bases and J by 2 bases, leaving 11 bases between them. The DNA for the CDR3 is TGCGCCAGCAGTCGTATGGCAGCTGGGGCCAACGTCCTGACTTTC. Translated, it gives CASSRMAAGANVLTF. Variable domain in full (rest from reference TRBV5-1 and TRBJ2-6): KAGVTQTPRYLIKTRGQQVTLSCSPISGHRSVSWYQQTPGQGLQFLFEYFSETQRNKGNFPGRFSGRQFSNSRSEMNVSTLELGDSALYLCASSRMAAGANVLTFGAGSRLTVL.

V gene TRBV5-1 combines with J gene TRBJ2-1; 15 nucleotides agree with TRBD2. Germline V gene data show CDR1 as SGHRS and CDR2 as YFSETQ. The ends lost 4 bases at V and 6 bases at J; junction bases unmatched: 5. The CDR3 runs to 16 residues. The CDR3, as DNA: TGCGCCAGCAGCGAACCGGGACTAGCGGGGGGCAATGAGCAGTTCTTC. It yields the protein CASSEPGLAGGNEQFF.

This chain joins TRBV5-8 and TRBJ2-3; D not resolved. Germline CDR1 reads SGHTS; CDR2 reads YDEGEE. The CDR3 is made up of 16 amino acids. V was cut by 3 bases and J by 0 bases, with 14 bases left in between. CDR3: CASSSPSGPSTDTQYF. The CDR3 nucleotides read TGTGCCAGCAGCTCCCCTTCGGGTCCTAGCACAGATACGCAGTATTTT.

The gene calls are TRBV30 and TRBJ2-3, with 7 bases matching TRBD2. The junction had 6 bases not matched to a gene; V was cut back by 0 bases and J by 6 bases. CDR1 is GTSNPN, CDR2 SVGIG, per germline (reference sequence). The CDR3 loop spans 14 amino acids. The CDR3 coding sequence is TGTGCCTGGAGTGTAGGAGCGGGGTCGGATACGCAGTATTTT. Its protein is CAWSVGAGSDTQYF.

This clone was detected only once. The chain couples TRBV6-5 to TRBJ2-5; 10 nucleotides match TRBD1. V lost 6 bases and J lost 5; bases outside the gene matches: 6. CDR3 length: 14 residues. Germline lookup yields CDR1 MNHEY and CDR2 SVGAGI. CDR3 nucleotide sequence: TGTGCCAGCAGAAGACAGGGGGCCGGGGAGACCCAGTACTTC. Its translation is CASRRQGAGETQYF.

The rearrangement joins TRBV4-2 to TRBJ1-1; 7 bases line up with TRBD1. The ends lost 3 bases at V and 1 base at J; junction bases unmatched: 2. This CDR3 has 14 residues. Germline CDR1 is LGHNA and CDR2 is YNFKEQ. CDR3 residues: CASSHRGENTEAFF. In DNA, the CDR3 is TGTGCCAGCAGCCACAGGGGGGAGAACACTGAAGCTTTCTTT.

The chain links TRBV14 to TRBJ2-5; D gene unclear. V dropped 0 bases and J dropped 0 bases, with 11 bases sitting between them. The CDR3 consists of 16 residues. The germline gives CDR1 SGHDN, CDR2 FVKESK. This chain's CDR3 is CASSQDERLHQETQYF. The CDR3 region has the DNA TGTGCCAGCAGCCAAGACGAGCGCCTTCACCAAGAGACCCAGTACTTC. The full variable domain, completed using reference TRBV14 and TRBJ2-5, is EAGVTQFPSHSVIEKGQTVTLRCDPISGHDNLYWYRRVMGKEIKFLLHFVKESKQDESGMPNNRFLAERTGGTYSTLKVQPAELEDSGVYFCASSQDERLHQETQYFGPGTRLLVL.

The chain links TRBV7-3 to TRBJ2-5; 12 bases fit TRBD2. CDR3 length: 17 amino acids. V trimming: 5 bases; J trimming: 0 bases; junction bases outside the gene matches: 7. The germline V gene encodes CDR1 SGHTA and CDR2 FQGTGA. This chain's CDR3 is CASSQGLAGPNQETQYF. The CDR3, as DNA: TGTGCCAGCAGCCAAGGACTAGCGGGACCTAACCAAGAGACCCAGTACTTC.

V and J are TRBV6-1 and TRBJ1-1, with 7 bases lining up with TRBD1. The germline CDR1 and CDR2 sequences are MNHNS and SASEGT. This CDR3 comprises 14 residues. The junction had 12 bases not matched to a gene; V was cut back by 5 bases and J by 9 bases. The CDR3 reads CASSPNRTGGKAFF. For the CDR3, the DNA is TGTGCCAGCAGTCCGAACAGGACAGGAGGAAAAGCTTTCTTT.

The chain couples TRBV7-8 to TRBJ1-4; a possible D gene is TRBD1 (6 bases). The V end was cut by 5 bases, the J end by 5 bases, with 18 bases between. CDR1 and CDR2 from the germline V gene are SGHVS and FQNEAQ. CDR3 length equals 16 residues. The CDR3 bases are TGTGCCAGCAGCCTAACCGCGTACAGGGTGAATGAAAAACTGTTTTTT. Encoded protein: CASSLTAYRVNEKLFF.

The chain has TRBV19 and TRBJ2-1; 10 bases fit TRBD1. Germline V gene lookup returns CDR1 LNHDA and CDR2 SQIVND (reference sequence). The CDR3 consists of 14 residues. Trimming cost V 10 bases and J 8 bases; bases outside gene matches: 11. CDR3 residues: CAISPGQGYDEQFF. The CDR3 nucleotides are TGTGCCATTAGCCCGGGACAGGGGTACGATGAGCAGTTCTTC.

V and J are TRBV19 and TRBJ2-5, with 15 bases that match TRBD2. CDR1 LNHDA and CDR2 SQIVND come from the germline V gene (reference sequence). V lost 4 bases and J lost 4; bases outside the gene matches: 4. The CDR3 has 16 residues. CDR3 bases: TGTGCCAGTAGTAAAGGACTAGCGGGGGGGCGAGAGACCCAGTACTTC. Translated, it gives CASSKGLAGGRETQYF.

This clone was recorded once. The J gene is TRBJ1-3, the V gene TRBV12-5, with 7 bases fitting TRBD1. The CDR3 length is 20 residues. The V gene end was trimmed by 6 bases and the J gene end by 0 bases; junction bases not matched to a gene: 20. Per the germline V gene, CDR1 is LGHNT and CDR2 is FRNRAP. CDR3 DNA sequence: TGTGCTAGTGGGTCATTCCACAGGGGCCTCAGGTTGGTCTCTGGAAACACCATATATTTT. Amino acid sequence: CASGSFHRGLRLVSGNTIYF. Combining the CDR3 with reference TRBV12-5 and TRBJ1-3 gives the whole variable domain DARVTQTPRHKVTEMGQEVTMRCQPILGHNTVFWYRQTMMQGLELLAYFRNRAPLDDSGMPKDRFSAEMPDATLATLKIQPSEPRDSAVYFCASGSFHRGLRLVSGNTIYFGEGSWLTVV.

This rearrangement joins TRBV30 to TRBJ1-1; no clear D gene. Germline lookup yields CDR1 GTSNPN and CDR2 SVGIG (reference sequence). This CDR3 has 13 residues. With 2 bases removed from V and 8 bases from J, the gap between germline ends came to 15 bases. CDR3 sequence: CAWSTLTISEAFF. CDR3 bases: TGTGCCTGGAGTACCCTGACTATCAGCGAAGCTTTCTTT. The full variable domain, in which reference TRBV30 and TRBJ1-1 provide the parts outside the CDR3, is SQTIHQWPATLVQPVGSPLSLECTVEGTSNPNLYWYRQAAGRGLQLLFYSVGIGQISSEVPQNLSASRPQDRQFILSSKKLLLSDSGFYLCAWSTLTISEAFFGQGTRLTVV.

The chain has TRBV7-3 and TRBJ1-1, with 11 bases aligning to TRBD1. J was trimmed by 1 base and V by 3 bases; bases with no gene match: 1. The CDR3 contains 15 residues. Germline V gives CDR1 SGHTA, CDR2 FQGTGA. The CDR3: CASSFGTGGNTEAFF. In DNA form, the CDR3 reads TGTGCCAGCAGCTTCGGGACAGGGGGGAACACTGAAGCTTTCTTT.

The chain joins TRBV19 to TRBJ2-2, with D possibly TRBD2 on 6 matching bases. The V end lost 4 bases, the J end lost 7 bases, and 13 bases lay between the germline ends. In germline, CDR1 is LNHDA, CDR2 SQIVND (reference sequence). This CDR3 has 14 residues. CDR3 bases: TGTGCCAGTAGTAACGGGGGATGGGACGGGGAGCTGTTTTTT. It yields the protein CASSNGGWDGELFF. The variable domain in full, with the rest retrieved from reference TRBV19 and TRBJ2-2, is DGGITQSPKYLFRKEGQNVTLSCEQNLNHDAMYWYRQDPGQGLRLIYYSQIVNDFQKGDIAEGYSVSREKKESFPLTVTSAQKNPTAFYLCASSNGGWDGELFFGEGSRLTVL.

This chain links TRBV7-3 with TRBJ2-3; D call uncertain. V shed 1 base and J shed 3 bases, with 8 bases lying between them. The CDR3 consists of 14 residues. Germline V CDR1 and CDR2: SGHTA, FQGTGA. In DNA form, the CDR3 reads TGTGCCAGCAGCTTAAGTGGCAAGACAGATACGCAGTATTTT. Amino acids: CASSLSGKTDTQYF.

This chain uses TRBV5-6 with TRBJ2-7, with 10 positions matching TRBD1. V shed 0 bases and J 9 bases; nucleotides not matched to a gene: 9. The CDR3 sequence is 15 residues long. Germline CDR1 and CDR2: SGHDT and YYEEEE. CDR3 region: CASSLGGTGALGQYF. The CDR3, as DNA: TGTGCCAGCAGCTTGGGAGGGACAGGGGCGCTGGGGCAGTACTTC. The full variable domain, in which reference TRBV5-6 and TRBJ2-7 provide the parts outside the CDR3, is DAGVTQSPTHLIKTRGQQVTLRCSPKSGHDTVSWYQQALGQGPQFIFQYYEEEERQRGNFPDRFSGHQFPNYSSELNVNALLLGDSALYLCASSLGGTGALGQYFGPGTRLTVT.

The chain uses TRBV5-4 and TRBJ2-3, with D uncertain. V lost 2 bases and J 4 bases, leaving 8 bases between the germline ends. Germline CDR1 SGHNT, CDR2 YYREEE (reference sequence). This CDR3 contains 13 residues. The CDR3 DNA sequence: TGTGCCAGCAGCTTAAAGAGATCAGATACGCAGTATTTT. Amino acid sequence: CASSLKRSDTQYF.

The V call is TRBV19, the J call TRBJ2-3; TRBD1 matches 8 bases. Germline-derived CDR1 and CDR2 are LNHDA and SQIVND (reference sequence). The V gene end was trimmed by 4 bases and the J gene end by 4 bases; junction bases not matched to a gene: 4. The CDR3 sequence is 14 residues long. The CDR3 bases are TGTGCCAGTAGTAGCGACAGGGGCGCAGATACGCAGTATTTT. Residues: CASSSDRGADTQYF.

The chain has TRBV11-1 and TRBJ2-5, with a weak D call TRBD2 (6 bases). CDR3 length: 14 amino acids. Germline CDR1 is SGHAT and CDR2 is FQDESV (reference sequence). The V and J ends lost 4 bases and 0 bases respectively, with 9 bases between them. CDR3 loop: CASSSPGDQETQYF. The CDR3 DNA follows: TGTGCCAGCAGCTCCCCGGGAGACCAAGAGACCCAGTACTTC.

This sequence joins TRBV16 and TRBJ1-3, with D uncertain. Deletions cut 1 base from V and 4 bases from J, with 11 bases between. The CDR3 is made up of 15 amino acids. The germline V gene has CDR1 KGHSY and CDR2 FQNENV. The CDR3 loop is CASSQFAEEGNTIYF. In nucleotides, the CDR3 is TGTGCCAGCAGCCAATTTGCAGAGGAGGGAAACACCATATATTTT.

The chain recombines TRBV19 with TRBJ1-6; TRBD1 matches at 9 bases. The ends lost 4 bases at V and 6 bases at J; junction bases unmatched: 10. Per the germline V gene, CDR1 is LNHDA and CDR2 is SQIVND (reference sequence). The CDR3 loop spans 17 amino acids. The chain's CDR3 is CASSNPGQGLFNSPLHF. CDR3 bases: TGTGCCAGTAGTAACCCGGGACAGGGCCTTTTTAATTCACCCCTCCACTTT.

The chain employs TRBV9 and TRBJ2-7, with TRBD1 identical over 8 bases. Germline values: CDR1 SGDLS, CDR2 YYNGEE. CDR3 size: 14 residues. The V and J ends lost 4 bases and 2 bases, in that order; junction bases with no gene match: 5. The CDR3 DNA follows: TGTGCCAGCAGCTCCGGGACAGGCCCCTACGAGCAGTACTTC. Translation: CASSSGTGPYEQYF.

The chain joins TRBV27 to TRBJ2-2, with TRBD1 as a possible D gene (5 bases). V lost 5 bases and J lost 1, with 11 bases in between. The CDR3 sequence is 15 residues long. In germline, CDR1 is MNHEY, CDR2 SMNVEV (reference sequence). The CDR3 nucleotides are TGTGCCAGCAGTCTTTTAAGGGGGAACACCGGGGAGCTGTTTTTT. Translated, it gives CASSLLRGNTGELFF.